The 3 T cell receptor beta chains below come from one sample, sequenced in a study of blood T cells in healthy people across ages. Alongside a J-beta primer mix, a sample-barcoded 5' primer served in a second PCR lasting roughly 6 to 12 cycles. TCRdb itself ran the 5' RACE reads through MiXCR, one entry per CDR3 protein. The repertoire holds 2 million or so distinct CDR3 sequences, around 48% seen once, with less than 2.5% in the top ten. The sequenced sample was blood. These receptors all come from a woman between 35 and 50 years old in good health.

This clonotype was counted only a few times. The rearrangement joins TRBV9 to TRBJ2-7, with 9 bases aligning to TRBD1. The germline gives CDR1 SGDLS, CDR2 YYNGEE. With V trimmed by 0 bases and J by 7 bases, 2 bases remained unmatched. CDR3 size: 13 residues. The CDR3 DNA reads TGTGCCAGCAGCGTAGTGACAGGGGGAGAGCAGTACTTC. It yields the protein CASSVVTGGEQYF.

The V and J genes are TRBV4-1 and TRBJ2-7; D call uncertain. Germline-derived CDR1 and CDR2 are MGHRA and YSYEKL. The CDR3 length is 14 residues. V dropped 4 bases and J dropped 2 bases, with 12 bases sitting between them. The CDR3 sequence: CASSLSEGPYEQYF. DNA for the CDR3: TGCGCCAGCAGCCTCTCTGAAGGGCCCTACGAGCAGTACTTC.

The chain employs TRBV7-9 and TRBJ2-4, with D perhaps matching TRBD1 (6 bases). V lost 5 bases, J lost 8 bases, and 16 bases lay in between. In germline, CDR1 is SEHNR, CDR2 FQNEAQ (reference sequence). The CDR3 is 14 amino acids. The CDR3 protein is CASSLDRKRDIQYF. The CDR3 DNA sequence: TGTGCCAGCAGCCTGGACAGAAAACGGGACATTCAGTACTTC.